This T cell receptor (beta chain) was sequenced for a study of blood T cell repertoires in COVID-19. V lost 5 bases and J 0 bases, leaving 11 bases between the germline ends. The germline CDR1 and CDR2 sequences are SGHRS and YFSETQ. This CDR3 is 14 amino acids long. Method: immunoSEQ multiplex PCR; TCRdb's copy keeps in-frame clones and lacks some. This sample has about 190,000 clones, with 80% to 90% found just once. This receptor was taken from a woman aged 18-35 years who had recovered from COVID-19. The chain links TRBV5-1 to TRBJ2-5; D gene uncertain. Sequences were obtained from peripheral blood. CDR3 residues: CASRRGRDQETQYF. The CDR3 bases are TGCGCCAGCAGGCGAGGCAGAGACCAAGAGACCCAGTACTTC.